The subject of this entry is one TCR beta chain. Its antigen has not been determined. No much larger clonotype is one base removed from it; base qualities were not supplied. This sample's treatment or condition label indicates: allogeneic hematopoietic cell transplantation with graft depleted of TCRalphabeta T cells and CD19 B cells. Transplant recipients were children who received TCRalphabeta/CD19-depleted allogeneic hematopoietic cell grafts. This record belongs to a study of T-cell reconstitution after alpha-beta-depleted transplantation in children (TCRdb year 2016). Background for the entire study: Using TCR repertoire profiling, the study followed T-cell immune reconstitution in a quantitative way in children after TCRalphabeta/CD19-depleted allogeneic hematopoietic cell transplantation. Overall study outcomes, separate from this receptor: The apparently early alphabetaT-cell count recovery about two months after transplant was reportedly dependent on only several hundred rapidly expanded clones derived from non-depleted graft cells. Hyperexpanded clone frequencies declined over subsequent months; after one year, T-cell counts and TCRbeta diversity were mostly attributed to newly produced T cells. In some patients, the high TCRbeta diversity seen at day 60 was put down to recipient T cells and intrathymic progenitors that had survived conditioning.

Per the germline V gene (reference sequence), SGHAT is the CDR1 and FQDESV is the CDR2. There are 18 amino acids in the CDR3, from cysteine to phenylalanine inclusive. CDR3 DNA only is kept here, 54 bases in frame from base 1. V loses 4 bases of germline sequence and J loses 4 bases, and the interval between the two ends is 23 bases. Receptor libraries were prepared by PCR. Sequencing instrument: Illumina HiSeq 2500. To normalize quantification of the TCRbeta repertoire, the TCR libraries were built with molecular barcoding that relied on unique molecular identifiers. The raw public reads went through TCRdb reprocessing: fastp at Q25, MiXCR clone calling, in-frame beta chains kept. Under each unique CDR3 protein, matching rows form one entry showing the most common genes and DNA. The sample table records fewer than 700,000 distinct CDR3 sequences; approximately 22% of these occur just once. The ten top clones hold less than 15% of the sample.

The sample was PBMCs, mostly from graft donor cells, taken 360 days after TCRalphabeta/CD19-depleted stem cell transplant. Recombination connected TRBV11-1 to TRBJ2-1; possibly the D gene is TRBD1, per 6 matching bases. The receptor was isolated from a boy under two years old who had a stem cell transplant for acute myeloid leukemia, so the T cells may come from the graft donor. The DNA sequence is given as TGTGCCAGCAGCTCCCCTGGGTTTACAGGGCCAGTATACAATGAGCAGTTCTTC. The encoded protein is CASSSPGFTGPVYNEQFF.